A single sample gave rise to the 23 T cell receptor beta chains below, sequenced in a study of blood T cell repertoires in COVID-19. Libraries were prepared by immunoSEQ multiplex PCR; TCRdb keeps only in-frame clonotypes and omits some of them. Counted here are under 250,000 clones, around 80% occurring once; the ten biggest clones make up around 3.4%. Sequencing input: peripheral blood. These receptors were collected from a woman aged 18-30 years with acute or convalescent COVID-19.

The chain joins TRBV29-1 to TRBJ2-7, with a tentative D call TRBD1 (6 bases). Germline values: CDR1 SQVTM, CDR2 ANQGSEA. This CDR3 is built from 12 residues. The ends were cut back, 6 bases at V and 6 bases at J, with 15 bases in the middle. The CDR3 loop is CSVGKDSSEQYF. The CDR3 nucleotides read TGCAGCGTCGGTAAGGACAGCTCCGAGCAGTACTTC.

This chain connects TRBV3-1 (or the pseudogene TRBV3-2) to TRBJ1-2; D uncertain. CDR1 is LGHDT and CDR2 is YNNKEL in the germline V gene (reference sequence). With 6 bases removed from V and 8 bases from J, the gap between germline ends came to 16 bases. CDR3 length: 13 amino acids. The CDR3 here is CASSPQYQIGYTF. Here the CDR3 DNA reads TGTGCCAGCAGTCCCCAATATCAGATAGGCTACACCTTC.

The chain has TRBV29-1 and TRBJ1-1; possibly TRBD1 for D (5 bases). The CDR3 is 13 residues long. Germline CDR1 and CDR2: SQVTM and ANQGSEA. V was trimmed by 6 bases and J by 3 bases, leaving 14 bases between them. CDR3 in amino acids: CSVPGRGYTEAFF. The CDR3 DNA reads as TGCAGCGTCCCTGGCCGGGGGTACACTGAAGCTTTCTTT. Full variable domain (missing parts from reference TRBV29-1 and TRBJ1-1): SAVISQKPSRDICQRGTSLTIQCQVDSQVTMMFWYRQQPGQSLTLIATANQGSEATYESGFVIDKFPISRPNLTFSTLTVSNMSPEDSSIYLCSVPGRGYTEAFFGQGTRLTVV.

In DNA, the CDR3 is TGTGCCAGCAGCTTAGGTTCTAGCTTGGAGACCCAGTACTTC. Translation gives CASSLGSSLETQYF. The rearrangement links TRBV7-2 to TRBJ2-5; possible D gene TRBD2, 5 bases. The CDR3 consists of 14 residues. Germline CDR1 is SGHTA and CDR2 is FQGNSA. V was cut by 1 base and J by 5 bases, with 11 bases left in between.

This chain joins TRBV9 and TRBJ2-5; a possible D gene is TRBD2 (6 bases). Trimming took 0 bases from V and 2 from J, leaving 14 bases between them. The CDR3 is 16 residues long. Germline V gene data show CDR1 as SGDLS and CDR2 as YYNGEE. CDR3 amino acids: CASSVEASEAQETQYF. As DNA, the CDR3 is TGTGCCAGCAGCGTAGAGGCTAGCGAAGCTCAAGAGACCCAGTACTTC.

The chain links TRBV5-4 to TRBJ1-1, with 7 bases aligning to TRBD1. CDR3 length: 14 residues. V shed 4 bases, J shed 0 bases, and the junction held 3 bases outside the gene matches. Germline assignment: CDR1 SGHNT and CDR2 YYREEE (reference sequence). In nucleotides, the CDR3 is TGTGCCAGCAGCACGGGACAGCTGAACACTGAAGCTTTCTTT. Protein product: CASSTGQLNTEAFF.

This clone was detected ten times or more. V usage is TRBV5-4 and J usage is TRBJ2-3, with D perhaps TRBD1 (6 bases). The V end was cut by 2 bases, the J end by 2 bases, with 9 bases between. From germline, CDR1 is SGHNT and CDR2 YYREEE (reference sequence). The CDR3 has 14 amino acids. The CDR3 region is CASSLQGATDTQYF. As DNA, the CDR3 is TGTGCCAGCAGCTTACAGGGAGCCACAGATACGCAGTATTTT.

V gene TRBV29-1 combines with J gene TRBJ2-3, with TRBD2 identical over 10 bases. The CDR3 contains 16 residues. The germline gives CDR1 SQVTM, CDR2 ANQGSEA. Trimming cost V 3 bases and J 6 bases; bases outside gene matches: 12. The CDR3 DNA reads TGCAGCGTTGAGGGGGGACCGGGACTAGCGACGGATACGCAGTATTTT. It specifies CSVEGGPGLATDTQYF.

The chain has TRBV5-1 and TRBJ2-7; 11 bases align to TRBD2. Per the germline V gene, CDR1 is SGHRS and CDR2 is YFSETQ. The V gene end was trimmed by 1 base and the J gene end by 0 bases; junction bases not matched to a gene: 3. The CDR3 spans 16 residues. The CDR3 region is CASSLTTSGSSYEQYF. CDR3 nucleotides: TGCGCCAGCAGCTTGACAACTAGCGGGAGCTCCTACGAGCAGTACTTC.

This clone has more than one count but fewer than ten. V is TRBV19 and J is TRBJ2-6, with a weak D call TRBD2 (5 bases). The V end was cut by 5 bases, the J end by 2 bases, with 13 bases between. CDR1 is LNHDA, CDR2 SQIVND, per germline (reference sequence). The CDR3 contains 16 residues. The CDR3 DNA reads as TGTGCCAGTAGTTGGCCGGGAACCCCTGGGGCCAACGTCCTGACTTTC. Translation: CASSWPGTPGANVLTF.

The V and J genes are TRBV30 and TRBJ1-1; no definite D call. Germline CDR1 GTSNPN, CDR2 SVGIG (reference sequence). This CDR3 has 11 residues. Deletions cut 3 bases from V and 8 bases from J, with 10 bases between. CDR3 protein: CAWSVRAEAFF. The CDR3, as DNA: TGTGCCTGGAGCGTGCGGGCAGAAGCTTTCTTT.

This chain joins TRBV2 and TRBJ1-2; the D is unclear. The CDR3 runs 13 residues. Germline V lookup: CDR1 SNHLY, CDR2 FYNNEI. V gave up 7 bases and J gave up 0 bases, with 9 bases separating them. DNA for the CDR3: TGTGCCAGCATCTCCGGGACTAACTATGGCTACACCTTC. Translation gives CASISGTNYGYTF.

The gene calls are TRBV11-3 and TRBJ2-1, with TRBD2 matching over 8 bases. V shed 2 bases and J 8 bases; nucleotides not matched to a gene: 8. Per germline, CDR1 SGHNT and CDR2 YENEEA. This CDR3 comprises 15 residues. The DNA of the CDR3 is TGTGCCAGCAGCTTAAAGGGACTAGTGGGGCATGAGCAGTTCTTC. It encodes CASSLKGLVGHEQFF. Supplemented by reference TRBV11-3 and TRBJ2-1, the full variable domain reads EAGVVQSPRYKIIEKKQPVAFWCNPISGHNTLYWYLQNLGQGPELLIRYENEEAVDDSQLPKDRFSAERLKGVDSTLKIQPAELGDSAVYLCASSLKGLVGHEQFFGPGTRLTVL.

This clone was seen more than once but under ten times. This sequence joins TRBV5-8 and TRBJ2-1; D is undetermined. V lost 0 bases, J lost 3 bases, and 13 bases lay in between. Germline loops: CDR1 SGHTS, CDR2 YDEGEE. There are 16 residues in the CDR3. The CDR3 DNA follows: TGTGCCAGCAGCTTGGGTAGACTGGTCGGCTACAATGAGCAGTTCTTC. This encodes CASSLGRLVGYNEQFF.

The rearrangement links TRBV18 to TRBJ2-1, with TRBD2 matching 11 bases. Germline loops: CDR1 KGHSH, CDR2 LQKENI. The CDR3 contains 16 residues. V shed 0 bases, J shed 7 bases, and the junction held 5 bases outside the gene matches. The CDR3 spells CASSPPLAGGGNEQFF. In nucleotides, the CDR3 is TGTGCCAGCTCACCACCTCTAGCGGGAGGAGGTAATGAGCAGTTCTTC.

In this sample, this clone turned up a few times. The chain carries TRBV29-1 and TRBJ2-1; 8 bases map to TRBD2. The CDR3 totals 13 residues. J lost 4 bases, V lost 3 bases, and 2 bases had no gene match. The germline CDR1 and CDR2 sequences are SQVTM and ANQGSEA. The CDR3 loop reads CSVDGTSYNEQFF. CDR3 bases: TGCAGCGTTGATGGGACTAGTTACAATGAGCAGTTCTTC.

The V gene is TRBV11-3, the J gene TRBJ1-1, with D hard to call. The CDR3 contains 13 residues. CDR1 is SGHNT, CDR2 YENEEA, per germline. V shed 6 bases and J shed 0 bases, with 8 bases lying between them. This chain's CDR3 is CASSSSMNTEAFF. The CDR3, as DNA: TGTGCCAGCAGTAGCTCCATGAACACTGAAGCTTTCTTT.

The J gene is TRBJ1-5, the V gene TRBV28; TRBD1 might be the D (6 bases). Between the trimmed V and J ends, which lost 5 bases and 5 bases, there was a span of 10 bases. This CDR3 spans 13 amino acids. Looked up from germline, CDR1 is MDHEN and CDR2 is SYDVKM. CDR3 region: CASSDYRDQPQHF. CDR3 sequence (DNA): TGTGCCAGCAGTGACTACAGGGATCAGCCCCAGCATTTT. The variable domain in full, completed from reference TRBV28 and TRBJ1-5, reads DVKVTQSSRYLVKRTGEKVFLECVQDMDHENMFWYRQDPGLGLRLIYFSYDVKMKEKGDIPEGYSVSREKKERFSLILESASTNQTSMYLCASSDYRDQPQHFGDGTRLSIL.

This chain links TRBV18 with TRBJ1-1; 9 positions agree with TRBD1. Germline CDR1 KGHSH, CDR2 LQKENI. This CDR3 is built from 14 residues. J gave up 5 bases and V 2 bases, and 3 bases lay outside the gene matches. The CDR3 protein is CASSPNRGRTEAFF. The CDR3 DNA reads TGTGCCAGCTCACCAAACAGGGGGCGGACTGAAGCTTTCTTT. Full variable domain (missing parts from reference TRBV18 and TRBJ1-1): NAGVMQNPRHLVRRRGQEARLRCSPMKGHSHVYWYRQLPEEGLKFMVYLQKENIIDESGMPKERFSAEFPKEGPSILRIQQVVRGDSAAYFCASSPNRGRTEAFFGQGTRLTVV.

The rearrangement uses TRBV24-1 and TRBJ1-1; maybe TRBD1 (5 bases). Between the trimmed V and J ends, which lost 5 bases and 4 bases, there was a span of 10 bases. This CDR3 spans 13 amino acids. Germline assignment: CDR1 KGHDR and CDR2 SFDVKD. CDR3 DNA sequence: TGTGCCACCAGTGGTTCCAGGGTCACTGAAGCTTTCTTT. This encodes CATSGSRVTEAFF.

The chain is built from TRBV7-2 and TRBJ2-7; 11 bases agree with TRBD2. Germline-derived CDR1 and CDR2 are SGHTA and FQGNSA. The CDR3 is 14 residues long. V trimming: 1 base; J trimming: 4 bases; junction bases outside the gene matches: 0. CDR3 nucleotides: TGTGCCAGCAGCTTAGTAGCGGGAGGGTACGAGCAGTACTTC. This translates into CASSLVAGGYEQYF.

The V gene is TRBV6-1, the J gene TRBJ2-1; TRBD2 matches 11 bases. Per germline, CDR1 MNHNS and CDR2 SASEGT. The CDR3 loop spans 13 amino acids. The V segment lost 5 bases and the J segment 9 bases; nucleotides outside the gene matches: 3. CDR3 DNA: TGTGCCAGCAGTCTAGCGGGAGGAGGTGAGCAGTTCTTC. Amino acids: CASSLAGGGEQFF.

This clone was detected once. The rearrangement uses TRBV10-3 and TRBJ1-5; D gene ambiguous. Germline assignment: CDR1 ENHRY and CDR2 SYGVKD. V lost 10 bases and J 2 bases, leaving 18 bases between the germline ends. There are 15 residues in the CDR3. The CDR3 protein is CATAPGVLGNQPQHF. The CDR3 bases are TGTGCCACAGCCCCCGGGGTCTTGGGCAATCAGCCCCAGCATTTT.